This record covers a single T cell receptor (beta chain). The sample originates from a study of blood T cell repertoires in COVID-19. Whole-study context: Acute-phase and convalescent COVID-19 samples originated in the United States, Italy and Spain. Sources were T cells, B-cell-depleted T cells, or PBMCs; the material itself was cDNA or gDNA.

In the original analysis: Amplification with reference gene primers provided the estimates of nucleated cell counts. The method was immunoSEQ multiplex PCR; TCRdb's version includes in-frame clones alone and lacks a portion of them. That table is the source of V, J and clone size, and D and trimming were worked out from the DNA. The sample lists 250,000 or so clones; roughly 84% were seen once. The CDR3 has 13 residues. V was clipped by 0 bases and J by 10 bases, with 10 bases between them. The V gene's germline CDR1 is SGHRS and CDR2 YFSETQ. The specimen was peripheral blood. This sequence was found in a woman in her 40s who had recovered from COVID-19. The V and J genes are TRBV5-1 and TRBJ1-4; no clear D gene. The CDR3 loop reads CASSLDLEGKLFF. The CDR3 nucleotides are TGCGCCAGCAGCTTGGATCTCGAGGGAAAACTGTTTTTT.